The T cell receptor (beta chain) described here comes from a study of T-cell reconstitution after alpha-beta-depleted transplantation in children. Germline V gives CDR1 LNHNV, CDR2 YYDKDF (reference sequence). CDR3 size: 14 residues. The V gene lost 0 bases and the J gene lost 5 bases, with 7 bases spanning the gap. Unique molecular identifiers were incorporated during preparation of the TCRbeta library. MiXCR, applied by TCRdb to the PCR reads, yields one record per CDR3 protein. The top ten clones hold about 4.2% of a sample with about 610,000 distinct CDR3 sequences, about 10% of them seen once. This clonotype was found a few times.

The chain couples TRBV15 to TRBJ1-4; D ambiguous. The source of this sequence is a human donor who donated a stem cell graft to a child with acute myeloid leukemia. The sample consisted of PBMCs from the stem cell graft donor, taken from the stem cell graft. The CDR3 sequence is CATSRDYGNEKLFF. DNA of the CDR3: TGTGCCACCAGCAGAGATTACGGGAATGAAAAACTGTTTTTT.